The 9 T cell receptor beta chains in this list originate from one sample, sequenced in a study of T cell responses to AZD1222 COVID-19 vaccine. Sequencing was performed with immunoSEQ multiplex PCR; in TCRdb, only in-frame clones are kept and a portion is missing. This table holds 90,000 to 150,000 clones, over 75% found once. Sequenced here: peripheral blood, sampled on day 0 of AZD1222 vaccination. The receptor source for this set is an adult in good health.

V and J are TRBV20-1 and TRBJ1-4; D is unresolved. Deletions cut 5 bases from V and 7 bases from J, with 8 bases between. Germline CDR1 DFQATT, CDR2 SNEGSKA (reference sequence). The CDR3 is 11 amino acids. The CDR3 DNA sequence: TGCAGTGCTGGACGGACTGAAAAACTGTTTTTT. It specifies CSAGRTEKLFF.

The V call is TRBV7-2, the J call TRBJ1-1, with a weak D call TRBD1 (6 bases). The CDR3 has 16 residues. Trimming removed 1 base from V and 2 bases from J, with 14 bases in between. From germline, CDR1 is SGHTA and CDR2 FQGNSA. CDR3 in amino acids: CASSLGPTGRNTEAFF. The CDR3 DNA reads as TGTGCCAGCAGCTTAGGACCCACAGGGCGCAACACTGAAGCTTTCTTT.

The chain employs TRBV10-2 and TRBJ1-5; D is unclear. CDR1 is WSHSY, CDR2 SAAADI, per germline. Trimming took off 0 bases at V and 0 bases at J, with 9 bases between the two ends. This CDR3 contains 16 residues. This chain's CDR3 is CASSESAWYSNQPQHF. CDR3 in DNA: TGCGCCAGCAGTGAGTCGGCCTGGTATAGCAATCAGCCCCAGCATTTT.

This rearrangement joins TRBV18 to TRBJ1-4; 8 bases map to TRBD1. Trimming removed 3 bases from V and 8 bases from J; junction bases left unmatched: 20. The length of the CDR3 is 19 residues. Looked up from germline, CDR1 is KGHSH and CDR2 is LQKENI. CDR3 in amino acids: CASSPRVRVAGGDPEKLFF. CDR3 in DNA: TGTGCCAGCTCACCCCGCGTCCGGGTCGCAGGGGGCGATCCCGAAAAACTGTTTTTT.

The chain carries TRBV30 and TRBJ1-5, with a weak D call TRBD1 (5 bases). The germline V gene encodes CDR1 GTSNPN and CDR2 SVGIG (reference sequence). V shed 4 bases and J shed 7 bases, with 17 bases lying between them. The CDR3 is 14 amino acids. The chain's CDR3 is CAWNIGRAGQPQHF. The CDR3 DNA sequence: TGTGCCTGGAATATCGGCAGGGCTGGACAGCCCCAGCATTTT.

This chain links TRBV4-2 with TRBJ2-3, with 7 bases aligning to TRBD1. Germline V lookup: CDR1 LGHNA, CDR2 YNFKEQ. The V segment lost 4 bases and the J segment 0 bases; nucleotides outside the gene matches: 7. This CDR3 contains 16 residues. The CDR3 DNA follows: TGTGCCAGCAGCCGAGACAGGGTGACTAGCACAGATACGCAGTATTTT. It codes for CASSRDRVTSTDTQYF.

V and J are TRBV10-1 and TRBJ1-1; D uncertain. This CDR3 spans 14 amino acids. The ends were cut back, 6 bases at V and 5 bases at J, with 16 bases in the middle. Per germline, CDR1 WNHNN and CDR2 SYGVQD (reference sequence). CDR3 nucleotide sequence: TGCGCCAGCAGCCGGTCGGGCGCGGAGACTGAAGCTTTCTTT. Translating gives CASSRSGAETEAFF.

The chain couples TRBV9 to TRBJ2-2; D is perhaps TRBD2 (5 bases). CDR1 is SGDLS and CDR2 is YYNGEE in the germline V gene. Trimming shortened V by 4 bases and J by 7 bases, and 17 bases separated the two germline ends. The CDR3 is made up of 15 amino acids. CDR3 DNA: TGTGCCAGCAGCCCGTCTTGGGCGAGGGTCGGGGAGCTGTTTTTT. This translates into CASSPSWARVGELFF.

The gene calls are TRBV5-1 and TRBJ1-4; maybe TRBD1 (6 bases). Germline CDR1 is SGHRS and CDR2 is YFSETQ. The CDR3 covers 15 residues. V lost 3 bases, J lost 7 bases, and 16 bases lay in between. DNA of the CDR3: TGCGCCAGCAGCTCTAATGGGGGCTTTGGTGAAAAACTGTTTTTT. Translation gives CASSSNGGFGEKLFF.